Presented here are 21 T cell receptor beta chains from one specimen sequenced in a study of OX40 agonist ivuxolimab in advanced cancers. Clones were read by immunoSEQ multiplex PCR, and TCRdb kept only the in-frame ones, dropping some. Among 20,000 to 30,000 clones listed, around nine tenths were seen once. Sample: CD4+ or CD8+ T cells sorted from blood, taken in a trial of the OX40 agonist ivuxolimab. These receptor sequences come from an adult with an advanced solid tumor such as melanoma, head and neck, liver or kidney cancer.

V and J are TRBV7-8 and TRBJ2-7; D is unclear. Germline CDR1 is SGHVS and CDR2 is FQNEAQ. The V gene lost 5 bases and the J gene lost 2 bases, with 10 bases spanning the gap. The CDR3 runs 13 residues. CDR3 DNA sequence: TGTGCCAGCAGCGGGGAAGCTGCCTACGAGCAGTACTTC. Translated, it gives CASSGEAAYEQYF.

The rearrangement links TRBV7-3 to TRBJ2-1, with TRBD2 matching 7 bases. The J segment lost 9 bases and the V segment lost 5 bases, leaving 10 bases of the junction unmatched. Germline-derived CDR1 and CDR2 are SGHTA and FQGTGA. This CDR3 is 14 amino acids long. The CDR3: CASSPMGGDSEQFF. The CDR3, as DNA: TGTGCCAGCAGCCCTATGGGGGGGGATAGTGAGCAGTTCTTC.

The chain couples TRBV11-2 to TRBJ1-4; a possible D gene is TRBD1 (5 bases). Per the germline V gene, CDR1 is SGHAT and CDR2 is FQNNGV. V lost 1 base to trimming and J lost 4 bases, with 13 bases between them. This CDR3 spans 16 amino acids. CDR3 amino acids: CASSLGVQGLNEKLFF. The DNA of the CDR3 is TGTGCCAGCAGCTTAGGGGTGCAGGGACTTAATGAAAAACTGTTTTTT. The variable domain in full, completed from reference TRBV11-2 and TRBJ1-4, reads EAGVAQSPRYKIIEKRQSVAFWCNPISGHATLYWYQQILGQGPKLLIQFQNNGVVDDSQLPKDRFSAERLKGVDSTLKIQPAKLEDSAVYLCASSLGVQGLNEKLFFGSGTQLSVL.

The CDR3 DNA reads TGTGCCAGCACCCTCTTAGGGGGGACTGGGGCCAACGTCCTGACTTTC. Translated: CASTLLGGTGANVLTF. This chain connects TRBV7-9 to TRBJ2-6; possibly TRBD1 or TRBD2 for D (6 bases each). Germline V lookup: CDR1 SEHNR, CDR2 FQNEAQ (reference sequence). This CDR3 has 16 amino acids. With 7 bases removed from V and 2 bases from J, the gap between germline ends came to 15 bases. Full variable domain (missing parts from reference TRBV7-9 and TRBJ2-6): DTGVSQNPRHKITKRGQNVTFRCDPISEHNRLYWYRQTLGQGPEFLTYFQNEAQLEKSRLLSDRFSAERPKGSFSTLEIQRTEQGDSAMYLCASTLLGGTGANVLTFGAGSRLTVL.

The V call is TRBV28, the J call TRBJ2-6; 7 nucleotides match TRBD1. The germline V gene encodes CDR1 MDHEN and CDR2 SYDVKM. V was pared by 7 bases and J by 0 bases, with 9 bases of the junction left unmatched. The CDR3 contains 17 residues. The CDR3 spells CASTRDSSNSGANVLTF. The CDR3 bases are TGTGCCAGCACCCGGGACAGTAGCAACTCTGGGGCCAACGTCCTGACTTTC.

In its sample, this clone was seen once. The genes are TRBV10-1 and TRBJ2-7; D possibly corresponds to TRBD1 (6 bases). Germline CDR1 and CDR2: WNHNN and SYGVQD (reference sequence). CDR3 size: 15 residues. V lost 0 bases and J 5 bases, leaving 14 bases between the germline ends. The CDR3 region is CASSESTRGLHEQYF. The CDR3 DNA reads TGCGCCAGCAGTGAGTCGACCAGGGGTCTACACGAGCAGTACTTC.

The V gene is TRBV5-1, the J gene TRBJ1-1, with 12 bases lining up with TRBD1. The CDR3 has 16 amino acids. Germline assignment: CDR1 SGHRS and CDR2 YFSETQ. V was pared by 3 bases and J by 6 bases, with 9 bases of the junction left unmatched. Written as DNA, the CDR3 is TGCGCCAGCAGCTGGGCTCCGGGACAGGGGGCTCCTGAAGCTTTCTTT. This encodes CASSWAPGQGAPEAFF.

The V call is TRBV19, the J call TRBJ2-1; 11 bases are shared with TRBD2. The CDR3 runs 16 residues. Germline values: CDR1 LNHDA, CDR2 SQIVND (reference sequence). The V segment lost 3 bases and the J segment 6 bases; nucleotides outside the gene matches: 7. The CDR3 DNA is TGTGCCAGTAGTATTGCCCCTAGCGGGAGGAGCAATGAGCAGTTCTTC. Amino acids: CASSIAPSGRSNEQFF.

The J gene is TRBJ2-7, the V gene TRBV7-9, with D perhaps TRBD2 (6 bases). V was trimmed by 1 base and J by 3 bases, leaving 13 bases between them. CDR1 and CDR2 from the germline V gene are SEHNR and FQNEAQ (reference sequence). The CDR3 is 15 residues long. This chain's CDR3 is CASSLGGVSFYEQYF. In DNA form, the CDR3 reads TGTGCCAGCAGCTTAGGGGGGGTCTCCTTCTACGAGCAGTACTTC.

The J gene is TRBJ1-5, the V gene TRBV7-2, with unresolved D. V was pared by 1 base and J by 0 bases, with 7 bases between. Germline-derived CDR1 and CDR2 are SGHTA and FQGNSA. The CDR3 runs to 15 residues. The CDR3, as DNA: TGTGCCAGCAGCTTAGACTTTTATAGCAATCAGCCCCAGCATTTT. This encodes CASSLDFYSNQPQHF.

The chain couples TRBV7-7 to TRBJ2-5; 8 bases line up with TRBD2. The CDR3 extends over 16 amino acids. Germline CDR1 and CDR2: SSHAT and FNYEAQ (reference sequence). V shed 5 bases, J shed 5 bases, and the junction held 13 bases outside the gene matches. In nucleotides, the CDR3 is TGTGCCAGCAGCCTAGTAGCGGGGCTCGAAGGGGAGACCCAGTACTTC. This sequence encodes CASSLVAGLEGETQYF.

V gene TRBV5-6 combines with J gene TRBJ2-2, with D possibly being TRBD2 (6 bases). V was pared by 4 bases and J by 3 bases, with 16 bases between. Per germline, CDR1 SGHDT and CDR2 YYEEEE. This CDR3 contains 16 residues. Here the CDR3 reads CASSLTLRGYTGELFF. CDR3 in DNA: TGTGCCAGCAGCCTCACGCTCCGGGGGTACACCGGGGAGCTGTTTTTT.

The chain uses TRBV5-6 and TRBJ2-1, with 10 bases that match TRBD1. Germline assignment: CDR1 SGHDT and CDR2 YYEEEE. The CDR3 totals 16 residues. The V gene end was trimmed by 0 bases and the J gene end by 9 bases; junction bases not matched to a gene: 9. CDR3 loop: CASSLDGTGVEGEQFF. For the CDR3, the DNA is TGTGCCAGCAGCTTGGACGGGACAGGGGTAGAGGGTGAGCAGTTCTTC.

This clone has just one count. This chain joins TRBV4-3 and TRBJ2-2, with D perhaps matching TRBD2 (5 bases). V was pared by 0 bases and J by 4 bases, with 21 bases between. This CDR3 has 19 amino acids. In germline, CDR1 is LGHNA, CDR2 YSLEER. The CDR3, as DNA: TGCGCCAGCAGCCAAGATACCTCAGTGGGAGCTACATTCACCGGGGAGCTGTTTTTT. Protein sequence: CASSQDTSVGATFTGELFF.

The genes are TRBV11-2 and TRBJ2-7, with D perhaps matching TRBD1 (6 bases). Germline assignment: CDR1 SGHAT and CDR2 FQNNGV. Trimming left V 1 base short and J 6 bases short, with 13 bases between. The length of the CDR3 is 14 residues. Written as DNA, the CDR3 is TGTGCCAGCAGCTTAGTCGGCGCAGGGGTCGAGCAGTACTTC. This translates into CASSLVGAGVEQYF. The full variable domain, completed using reference TRBV11-2 and TRBJ2-7, is EAGVAQSPRYKIIEKRQSVAFWCNPISGHATLYWYQQILGQGPKLLIQFQNNGVVDDSQLPKDRFSAERLKGVDSTLKIQPAKLEDSAVYLCASSLVGAGVEQYFGPGTRLTVT.

The gene calls are TRBV5-7 and TRBJ1-5; D might be TRBD1 (5 bases). TRBV5-7 is labeled an ORF, and its function is uncertain. The ends were cut back, 0 bases at V and 6 bases at J, with 10 bases in the middle. The CDR3 covers 14 residues. In DNA, the CDR3 is TGTGCCAGCAGCTTGGCCGGGGACGGTCAGCCCCAGCATTTT. Protein product: CASSLAGDGQPQHF.

The V gene is TRBV27, the J gene TRBJ2-1; D remains unclear. The CDR3 has 11 residues. Germline CDR1 reads MNHEY; CDR2 reads SMNVEV (reference sequence). Trimming took 3 bases from V and 7 from J, leaving 4 bases between them. The CDR3 DNA reads TGTGCCAGCAGTTTCAGAAATGAGCAGTTCTTC. Translation gives CASSFRNEQFF.

The chain uses TRBV5-4 and TRBJ2-7; TRBD1 agrees at 9 bases. CDR3 length: 14 amino acids. CDR1 is SGHNT and CDR2 is YYREEE in the germline V gene (reference sequence). Trimming cost V 3 bases and J 2 bases; bases outside gene matches: 3. CDR3 DNA sequence: TGTGCCAGCAGCTCCGGGACAGGGACCTACGAGCAGTACTTC. Its translation is CASSSGTGTYEQYF.

The chain joins TRBV7-8 to TRBJ1-3, with 8 bases aligning to TRBD1. Germline trimming cut 4 bases from V and 0 bases from J; bases unmatched to any gene: 8. The CDR3 is 17 amino acids. Germline CDR1 is SGHVS and CDR2 is FQNEAQ. This chain's CDR3 is CASSYWGQATSGNTIYF. Here the CDR3 DNA reads TGTGCCAGCAGCTACTGGGGACAGGCAACCTCTGGAAACACCATATATTTT. Variable domain in full (rest from reference TRBV7-8 and TRBJ1-3): GAGVSQSPRYKVAKRGQDVALRCDPISGHVSLFWYQQALGQGPEFLTYFQNEAQLDKSGLPSDRFFAERPEGSVSTLKIQRTQQEDSAVYLCASSYWGQATSGNTIYFGEGSWLTVV.

The J gene is TRBJ2-7, the V gene TRBV4-1; D is uncertain. Trimming left V 1 base short and J 3 bases short, with 7 bases between. From germline, CDR1 is MGHRA and CDR2 YSYEKL. The CDR3 spans 13 residues. The CDR3 nucleotides read TGCGCCAGCAGCCAAGGGGTCATCTACGAGCAGTACTTC. Translated: CASSQGVIYEQYF.

The gene calls are TRBV27 and TRBJ1-2; 8 bases map to TRBD1. The CDR3 spans 15 residues. CDR1 is MNHEY and CDR2 is SMNVEV in the germline V gene (reference sequence). V lost 4 bases and J lost 7; bases outside the gene matches: 11. The CDR3 region has the DNA TGTGCCAGCAGTTCCACCGGAGGACAGGGATCTGGCTACACCTTC. Translation: CASSSTGGQGSGYTF.